This T cell receptor (beta chain) was found in a study of naive and memory T cell subsets. The CDR3 has 14 residues. Germline CDR1 and CDR2: DFQATT and SNEGSKA (reference sequence). Between the trimmed V and J ends, which lost 0 bases and 6 bases, there was a span of 9 bases. Two oligonucleotides, mixed equimolar, formed the beta constant-region primer covering TRBC1 and TRBC2. Nested alpha and beta constant-region primers with the SP2 primer drove four PCR rounds on ligated cDNA. TCRdb independently ran MiXCR on the UMI-ligation and nested PCR reads; one entry per CDR3 protein. This table holds 150,000 or so distinct CDR3 sequences, 22% found once. Study outcomes and limitations: Possibly reflecting memory cells re-expressing CD45RA, a few larger clonotypes occurred in naive repertoires, especially CD8. Over 85% of naive TCR sequences appeared only once, unlike memory subsets. A clonotype means one alpha or beta sequence, not an alpha/beta pair.

CMV status came from CD4+ IFNgamma after overnight CMV lysate stimulation. Cells stained for CD3, CD4, CD8, CD45RA and CD27 were sorted into four subsets. Worth noting for this clonotype: Its antigen is unidentified.

Sequencing was carried out using naive CD4+ T cells from blood. V usage is TRBV20-1 and J usage is TRBJ1-6, with D perhaps matching TRBD1 (5 bases). The clonotype originates from a human donor in good health. The CDR3 is CSARDGDGNSPLHF. The CDR3 DNA sequence: TGCAGTGCTAGAGATGGGGACGGTAATTCACCCCTCCACTTT.